This TCR beta chain was retrieved from a study of CXCR3-negative and CXCR3-positive naive CD8 T cells. Whole-study results and caveats: Compared with CXCR3-negative naive cells, CXCR3-positive naive cells showed more hydrophobic TRB CDR3s. Both naive subsets had comparably high diversity; memory CD8+ cells much lower. Both naive subsets carried similar amounts of surface CD5, so TCR strength was inferred from TRB CDR3 properties. Fresh PBMCs served for most assays, and CXCR3 expression fell partially after cryopreservation.

The TRB cDNA libraries were prepared by 5' RACE with UMI labels. Reprocessing the 5' RACE reads, TCRdb reports a single entry for every CDR3 protein and omits DNA. The table for this sample gives approximately 130,000 distinct CDR3 sequences. This CDR3 has 13 residues. The germline gives CDR1 MNHEY, CDR2 SVGAGI. As regards this clonotype: Its antigen is unidentified.

The sample was naive CXCR3+ CD8+ T cells from blood. Regarding subset: CD45RO-CCR7+CD27+CD95- naive CD8+ T cells expressing CXCR3 (TNR3+). The sequence came from a human donor in good health. Some clones in this sample may be carry-over from other donors' samples. The rearrangement joins TRBV6-5 to TRBJ2-1; as DNA is missing, the TRBD1 call by TCRdb cannot be tested. The CDR3 is CASSQLLGAEQFF.